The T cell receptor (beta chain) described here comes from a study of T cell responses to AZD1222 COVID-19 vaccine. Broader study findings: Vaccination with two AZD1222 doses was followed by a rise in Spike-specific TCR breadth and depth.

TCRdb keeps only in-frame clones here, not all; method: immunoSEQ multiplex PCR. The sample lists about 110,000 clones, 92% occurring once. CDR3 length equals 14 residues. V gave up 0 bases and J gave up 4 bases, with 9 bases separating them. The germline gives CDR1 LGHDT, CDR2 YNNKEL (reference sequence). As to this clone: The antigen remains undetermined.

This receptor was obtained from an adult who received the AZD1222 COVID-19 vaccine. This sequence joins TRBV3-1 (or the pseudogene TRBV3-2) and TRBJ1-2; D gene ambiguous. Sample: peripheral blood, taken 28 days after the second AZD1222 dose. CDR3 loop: CASSQEPESYGYTF. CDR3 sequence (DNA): TGTGCCAGCAGCCAAGAACCAGAGAGCTATGGCTACACCTTC.